This TCR beta chain was captured by sequencing in a study of identical twins. Study-wide results and caveats: High-abundance cord blood beta clonotypes had fewer insertions; memory repertoires showed none.

The authors used template switching to add a universal primer site and gave cDNA unique molecular identifiers. TCRdb reprocessed the 5' RACE reads with MiXCR, giving one entry per CDR3 protein. The sample consists of 750,000 to 950,000 distinct CDR3 sequences, about 12% of them appearing once. V was pared by 4 bases and J by 10 bases, with 7 bases of the junction left unmatched. Germline V gene lookup returns CDR1 DFQATT and CDR2 SNEGSKA (reference sequence). There are 13 residues in the CDR3. In regard to this clonotype: Antigen specificity is unknown.

In addition, the sample was reused for a study of yellow fever vaccine responses in identical twins.

J is TRBJ1-6 and V is TRBV20-1; 7 bases are a match to TRBD1. Specimen: PBMCs. The receptor was isolated from a young woman in good health. The CDR3 is CSATGTGESPLHF. CDR3 bases: TGCAGTGCTACAGGAACAGGGGAGTCACCCCTCCACTTT.